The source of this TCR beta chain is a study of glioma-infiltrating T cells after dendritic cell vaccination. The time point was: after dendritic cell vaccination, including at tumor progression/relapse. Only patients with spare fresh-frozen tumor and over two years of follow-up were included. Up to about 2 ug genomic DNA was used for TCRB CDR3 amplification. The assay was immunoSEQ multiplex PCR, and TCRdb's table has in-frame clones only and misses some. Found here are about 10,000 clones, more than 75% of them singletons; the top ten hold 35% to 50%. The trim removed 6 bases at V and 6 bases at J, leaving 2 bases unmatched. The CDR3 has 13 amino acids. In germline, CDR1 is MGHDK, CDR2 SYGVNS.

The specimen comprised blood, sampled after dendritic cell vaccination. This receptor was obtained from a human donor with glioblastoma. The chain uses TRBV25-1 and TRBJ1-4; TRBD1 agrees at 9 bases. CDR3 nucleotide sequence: TGTGCCAGCAGCCGGGACAGGGATGAAAAACTGTTTTTT. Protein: CASSRDRDEKLFF.